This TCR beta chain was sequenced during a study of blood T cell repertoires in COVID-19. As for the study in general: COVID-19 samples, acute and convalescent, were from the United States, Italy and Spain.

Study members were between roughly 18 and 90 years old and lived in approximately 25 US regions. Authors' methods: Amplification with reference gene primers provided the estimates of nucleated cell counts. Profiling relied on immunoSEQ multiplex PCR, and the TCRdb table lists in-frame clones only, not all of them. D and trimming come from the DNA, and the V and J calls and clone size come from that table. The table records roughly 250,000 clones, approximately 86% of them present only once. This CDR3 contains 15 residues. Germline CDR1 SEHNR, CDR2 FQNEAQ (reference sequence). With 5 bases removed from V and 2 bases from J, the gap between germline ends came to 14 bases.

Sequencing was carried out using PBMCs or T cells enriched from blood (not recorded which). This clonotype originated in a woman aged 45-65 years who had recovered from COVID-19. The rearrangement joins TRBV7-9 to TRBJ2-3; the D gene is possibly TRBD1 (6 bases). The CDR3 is CASSPRGTATDTQYF. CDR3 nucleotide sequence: TGTGCCAGCAGCCCGAGGGGGACCGCCACAGATACGCAGTATTTT.